This record looks at one T cell receptor (beta chain) sequence and its context. What it binds is not known. This specimen comes from a study of monozygotic twins with inflammatory bowel disease. The CDR3 runs 15 residues. CDR1 MNHEY and CDR2 SMNVEV come from the germline V gene (reference sequence). General observations from the study: Especially with disease activity, IBD patients had fewer clonotypes in common with others than healthy twins did. Whether twins were concordant or discordant made no difference to repertoire similarity, possibly from limited power. Repertoires of patients may have been made more variable by differing immunosuppressive treatments.

TCRdb reprocessed the 5' RACE reads, with one entry per CDR3 protein and no DNA. The sample has roughly 150,000 distinct CDR3 sequences; the top ten hold 2.8%. The specimen sequenced was blood. J is TRBJ2-2 and V is TRBV27. This receptor was obtained from a human donor with ulcerative colitis or Crohn's disease, or a healthy co-twin of an affected twin (not recorded which). The CDR3 protein is CASSRNGRGTGELFF.